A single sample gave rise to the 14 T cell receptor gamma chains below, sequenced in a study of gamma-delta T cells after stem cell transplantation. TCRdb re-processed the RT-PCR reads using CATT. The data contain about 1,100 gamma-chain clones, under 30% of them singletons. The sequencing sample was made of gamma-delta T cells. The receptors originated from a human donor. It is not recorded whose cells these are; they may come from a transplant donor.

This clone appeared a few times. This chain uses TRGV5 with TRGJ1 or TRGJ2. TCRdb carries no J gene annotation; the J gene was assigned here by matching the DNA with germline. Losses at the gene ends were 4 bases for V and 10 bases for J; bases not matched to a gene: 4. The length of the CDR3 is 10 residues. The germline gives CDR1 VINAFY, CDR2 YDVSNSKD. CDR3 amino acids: CATWEVKKLF. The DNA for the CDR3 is TGTGCCACCTGGGAAGTAAAGAAACTCTTT.

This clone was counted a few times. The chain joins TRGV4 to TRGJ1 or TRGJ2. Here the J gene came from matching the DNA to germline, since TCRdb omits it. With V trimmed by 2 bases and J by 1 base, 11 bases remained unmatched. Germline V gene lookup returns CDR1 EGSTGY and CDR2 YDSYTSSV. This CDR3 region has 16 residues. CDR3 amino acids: CATWDAQIQNYYKKLF. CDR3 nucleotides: TGTGCCACCTGGGATGCCCAGATCCAAAATTATTATAAGAAACTCTTT.

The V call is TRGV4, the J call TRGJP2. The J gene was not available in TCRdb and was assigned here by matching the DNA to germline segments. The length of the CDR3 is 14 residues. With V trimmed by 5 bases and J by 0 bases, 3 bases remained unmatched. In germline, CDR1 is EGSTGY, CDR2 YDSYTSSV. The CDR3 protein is CATWGYSSDWIKTF. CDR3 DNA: TGTGCCACCTGGGGTTATAGTAGTGATTGGATCAAGACGTTT.

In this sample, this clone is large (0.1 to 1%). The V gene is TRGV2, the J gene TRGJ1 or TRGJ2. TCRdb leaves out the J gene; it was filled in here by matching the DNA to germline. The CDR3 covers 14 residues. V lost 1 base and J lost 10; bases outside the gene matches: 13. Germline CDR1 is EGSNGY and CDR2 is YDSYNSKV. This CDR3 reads CATWDGVRVIKKLF. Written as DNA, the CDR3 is TGTGCCACCTGGGACGGAGTAAGGGTTATCAAGAAACTCTTT.

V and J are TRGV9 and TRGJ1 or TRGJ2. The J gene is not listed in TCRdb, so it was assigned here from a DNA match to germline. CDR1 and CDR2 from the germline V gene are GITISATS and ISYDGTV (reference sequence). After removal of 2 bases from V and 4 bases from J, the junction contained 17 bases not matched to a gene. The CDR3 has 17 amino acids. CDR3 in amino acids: CALWEGDHPFTYYKKLF. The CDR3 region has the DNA TGTGCCTTGTGGGAGGGGGACCATCCCTTTACATATTATAAGAAACTCTTT.

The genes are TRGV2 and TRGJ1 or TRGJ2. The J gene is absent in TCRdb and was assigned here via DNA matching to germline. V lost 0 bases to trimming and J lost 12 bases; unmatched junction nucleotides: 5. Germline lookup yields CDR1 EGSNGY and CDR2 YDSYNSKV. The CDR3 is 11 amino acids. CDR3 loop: CATWDGPMKLF. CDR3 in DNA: TGTGCCACCTGGGACGGGCCGATGAAACTCTTT.

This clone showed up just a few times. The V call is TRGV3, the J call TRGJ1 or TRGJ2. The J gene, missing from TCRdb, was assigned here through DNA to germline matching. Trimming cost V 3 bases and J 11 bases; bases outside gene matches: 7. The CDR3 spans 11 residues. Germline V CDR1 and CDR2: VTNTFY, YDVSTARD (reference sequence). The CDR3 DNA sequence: TGTGCCACCTGGGACGGGAGTGAGAAACTCTTT. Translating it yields CATWDGSEKLF.

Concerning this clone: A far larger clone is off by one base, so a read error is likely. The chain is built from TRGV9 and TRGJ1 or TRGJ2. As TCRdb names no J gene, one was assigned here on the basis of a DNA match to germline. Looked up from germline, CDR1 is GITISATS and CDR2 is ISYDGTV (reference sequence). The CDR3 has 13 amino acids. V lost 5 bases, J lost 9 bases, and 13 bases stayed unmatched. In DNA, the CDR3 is TGTGCCTTGTGGGGCCCCGGATCGGGTAAGAAACTCTTT. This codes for CALWGPGSGKKLF.

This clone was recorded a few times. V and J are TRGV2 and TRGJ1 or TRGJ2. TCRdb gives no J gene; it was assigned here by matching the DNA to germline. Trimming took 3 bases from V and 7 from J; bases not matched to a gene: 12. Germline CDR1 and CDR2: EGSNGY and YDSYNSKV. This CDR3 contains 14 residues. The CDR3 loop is CATWDWLKEYKKLF. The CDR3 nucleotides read TGTGCCACCTGGGACTGGCTCAAGGAGTATAAGAAACTCTTT.

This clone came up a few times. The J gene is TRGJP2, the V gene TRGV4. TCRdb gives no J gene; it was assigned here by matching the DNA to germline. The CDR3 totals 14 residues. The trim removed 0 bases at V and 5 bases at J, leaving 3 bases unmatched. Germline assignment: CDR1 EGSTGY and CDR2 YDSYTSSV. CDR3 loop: CATWDGPSDWIKTF. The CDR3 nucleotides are TGTGCCACCTGGGATGGGCCGAGTGATTGGATCAAGACGTTT.

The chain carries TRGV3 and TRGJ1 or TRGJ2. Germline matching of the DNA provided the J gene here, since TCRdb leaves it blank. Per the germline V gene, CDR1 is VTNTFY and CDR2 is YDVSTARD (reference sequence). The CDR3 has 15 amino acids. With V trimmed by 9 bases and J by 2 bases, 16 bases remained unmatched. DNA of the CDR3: TGTGCCACCCGGGTAAACCCTCGGGATTATTATAAGAAACTCTTT. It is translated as CATRVNPRDYYKKLF.

The CDR3 sequence is CATWDRYTTGWFKIF. CDR3 DNA sequence: TGTGCCACCTGGGATAGATATACCACTGGTTGGTTCAAGATATTT. The chain is built from TRGV8 and TRGJP1. TCRdb gives no J gene; it was assigned here by matching the DNA to germline. The CDR3 runs to 15 residues. The junction had 2 bases not matched to a gene; V was cut back by 1 base and J by 0 bases. Germline V gene data show CDR1 as VENAVY and CDR2 as YDSYNSRV.

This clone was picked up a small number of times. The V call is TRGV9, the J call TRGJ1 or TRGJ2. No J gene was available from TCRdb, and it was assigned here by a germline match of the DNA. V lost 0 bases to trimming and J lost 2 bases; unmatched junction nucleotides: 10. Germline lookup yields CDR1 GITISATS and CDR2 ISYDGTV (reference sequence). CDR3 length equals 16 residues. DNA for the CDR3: TGTGCCTTGTGGGAGGTGCAGAGGAAAGATTATTATAAGAAACTCTTT. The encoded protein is CALWEVQRKDYYKKLF.

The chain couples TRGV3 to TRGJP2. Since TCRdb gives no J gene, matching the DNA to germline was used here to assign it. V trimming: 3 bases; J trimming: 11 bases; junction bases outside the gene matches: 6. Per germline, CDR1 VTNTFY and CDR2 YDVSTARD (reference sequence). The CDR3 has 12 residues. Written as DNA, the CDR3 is TGTGCCACCTGGGACGGGTCATGGATCAAGACGTTT. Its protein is CATWDGSWIKTF.